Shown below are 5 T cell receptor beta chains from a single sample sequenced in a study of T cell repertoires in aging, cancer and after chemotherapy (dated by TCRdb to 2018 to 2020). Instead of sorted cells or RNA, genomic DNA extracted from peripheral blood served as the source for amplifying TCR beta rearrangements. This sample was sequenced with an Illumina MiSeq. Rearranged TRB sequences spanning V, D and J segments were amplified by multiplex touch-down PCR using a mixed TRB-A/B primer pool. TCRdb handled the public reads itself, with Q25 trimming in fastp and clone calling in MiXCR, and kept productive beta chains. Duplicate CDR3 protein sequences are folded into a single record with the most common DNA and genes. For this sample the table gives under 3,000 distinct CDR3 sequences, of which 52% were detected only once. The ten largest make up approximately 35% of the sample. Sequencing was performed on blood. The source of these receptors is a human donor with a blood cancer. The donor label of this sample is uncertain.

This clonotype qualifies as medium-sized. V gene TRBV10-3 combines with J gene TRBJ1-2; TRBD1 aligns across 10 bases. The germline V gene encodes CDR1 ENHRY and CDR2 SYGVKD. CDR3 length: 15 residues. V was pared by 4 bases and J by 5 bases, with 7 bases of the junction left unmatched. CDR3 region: CAISASGTGDYGYTF. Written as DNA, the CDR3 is TGTGCCATCAGTGCAAGCGGGACAGGGGATTATGGCTACACCTTC.

The CDR3 sequence: CSVEGEDYTVLTNYGYTF. The CDR3 bases are TGCAGCGTTGAAGGGGAGGACTATACCGTTTTAACTAACTATGGCTACACCTTC. This chain uses TRBV29-1 with TRBJ1-2; D gene ambiguous. With 1 base removed from V and 0 bases from J, the gap between germline ends came to 21 bases. CDR3 length equals 18 residues. Germline V lookup: CDR1 SQVTM, CDR2 ANQGSEA.

CDR3 protein: CASSNPGEGRNEQFF. CDR3 coding DNA: TGTGCCAGTAGTAACCCAGGGGAAGGGCGCAATGAGCAGTTCTTC. The V gene is TRBV6-6, the J gene TRBJ2-1; D perhaps matches TRBD1 (6 bases). The CDR3 length is 15 residues. Trimming removed 9 bases from V and 6 bases from J, with 21 bases in between. Germline loops: CDR1 MNHNY, CDR2 SVGAGI (reference sequence).

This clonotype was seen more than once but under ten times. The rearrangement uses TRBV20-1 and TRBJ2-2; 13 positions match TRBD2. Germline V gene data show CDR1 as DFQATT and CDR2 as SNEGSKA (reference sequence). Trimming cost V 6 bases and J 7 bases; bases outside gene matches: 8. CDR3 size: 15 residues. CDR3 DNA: TGCAGTGCCCCACTAGCGGGAGGGCCAGTCGGGGAGCTGTTTTTT. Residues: CSAPLAGGPVGELFF.

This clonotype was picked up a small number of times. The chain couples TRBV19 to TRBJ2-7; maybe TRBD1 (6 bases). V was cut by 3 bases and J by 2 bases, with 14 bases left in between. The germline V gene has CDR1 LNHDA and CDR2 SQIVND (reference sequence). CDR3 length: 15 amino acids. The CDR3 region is CASSISSTGTYEQYF. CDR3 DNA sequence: TGTGCCAGTAGTATCTCCTCCACAGGGACCTACGAGCAGTACTTC.